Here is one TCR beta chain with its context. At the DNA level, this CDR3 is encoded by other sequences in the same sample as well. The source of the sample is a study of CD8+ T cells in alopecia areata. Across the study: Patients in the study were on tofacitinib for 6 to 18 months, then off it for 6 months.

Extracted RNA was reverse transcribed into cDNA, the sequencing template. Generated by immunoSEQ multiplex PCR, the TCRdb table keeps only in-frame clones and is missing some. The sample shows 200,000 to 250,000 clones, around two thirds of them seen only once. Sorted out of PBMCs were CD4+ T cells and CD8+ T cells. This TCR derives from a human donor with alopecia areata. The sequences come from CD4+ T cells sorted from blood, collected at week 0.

The CDR3 DNA sequence: TGTGCCAGCAGCTTGGGTGGGCAAGAGACCCAGTACTTC. Translated, it gives CASSLGGQETQYF. The chain carries TRBV5-4 and TRBJ2-5; D ambiguous. The CDR3 is made up of 13 amino acids. V lost 0 bases and J 2 bases, leaving 5 bases between the germline ends. The germline gives CDR1 SGHNT, CDR2 YYREEE (reference sequence).